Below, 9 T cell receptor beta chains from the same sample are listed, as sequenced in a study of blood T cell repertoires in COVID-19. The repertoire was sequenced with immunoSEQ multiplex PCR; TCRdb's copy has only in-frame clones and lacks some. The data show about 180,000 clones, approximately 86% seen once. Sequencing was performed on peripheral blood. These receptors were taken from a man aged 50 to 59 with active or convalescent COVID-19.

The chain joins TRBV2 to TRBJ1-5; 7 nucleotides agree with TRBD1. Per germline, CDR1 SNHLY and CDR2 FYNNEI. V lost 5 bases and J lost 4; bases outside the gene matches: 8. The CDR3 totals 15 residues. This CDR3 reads CASSKTGQSNQPQHF. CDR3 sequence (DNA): TGTGCCAGCAGTAAGACGGGACAGTCAAATCAGCCCCAGCATTTT.

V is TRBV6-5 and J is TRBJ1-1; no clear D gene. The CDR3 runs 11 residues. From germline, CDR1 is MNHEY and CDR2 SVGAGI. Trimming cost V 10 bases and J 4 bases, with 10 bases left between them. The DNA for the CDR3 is TGTGCCACCCAGGATTCCACTGAAGCTTTCTTT. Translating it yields CATQDSTEAFF.

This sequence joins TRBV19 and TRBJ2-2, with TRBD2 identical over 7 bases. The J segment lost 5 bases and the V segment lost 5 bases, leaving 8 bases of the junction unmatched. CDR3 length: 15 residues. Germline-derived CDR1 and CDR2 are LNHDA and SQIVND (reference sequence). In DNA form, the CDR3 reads TGTGCCAGTAGTGCCTCGACTAGCCCTACCGGGGAGCTGTTTTTT. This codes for CASSASTSPTGELFF.

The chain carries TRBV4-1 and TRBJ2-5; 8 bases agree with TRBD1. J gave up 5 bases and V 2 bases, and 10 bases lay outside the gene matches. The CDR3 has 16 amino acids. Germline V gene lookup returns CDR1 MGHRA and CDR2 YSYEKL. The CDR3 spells CASSQLPGQAYETQYF. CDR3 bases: TGCGCCAGCAGCCAATTACCGGGACAGGCTTACGAGACCCAGTACTTC.

CDR3 in amino acids: CASSLSPGTAGANVLTF. CDR3 bases: TGTGCCAGCAGCTTAAGCCCAGGGACAGCCGGGGCCAACGTCCTGACTTTC. V is TRBV7-6 and J is TRBJ2-6; TRBD1 agrees at 7 bases. With 2 bases clipped from V and 4 bases from J, the junction kept 8 bases outside the gene matches. There are 17 residues in the CDR3. Germline V CDR1 and CDR2: SGHVS, FNYEAQ.

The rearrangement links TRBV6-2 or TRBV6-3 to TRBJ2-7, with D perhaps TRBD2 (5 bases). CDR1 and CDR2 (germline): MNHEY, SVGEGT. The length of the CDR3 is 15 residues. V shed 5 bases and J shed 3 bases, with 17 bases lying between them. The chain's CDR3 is CASSQHGESNYEQYF. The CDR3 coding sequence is TGTGCCAGCAGTCAACACGGGGAGTCTAACTACGAGCAGTACTTC.

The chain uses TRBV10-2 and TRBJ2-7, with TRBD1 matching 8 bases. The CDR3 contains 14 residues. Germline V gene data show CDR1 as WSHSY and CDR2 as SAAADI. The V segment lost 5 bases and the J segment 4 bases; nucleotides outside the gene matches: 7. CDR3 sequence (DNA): TGCGCCAGCAGTACAGGACAGGGTGGTTACGAGCAGTACTTC. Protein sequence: CASSTGQGGYEQYF.

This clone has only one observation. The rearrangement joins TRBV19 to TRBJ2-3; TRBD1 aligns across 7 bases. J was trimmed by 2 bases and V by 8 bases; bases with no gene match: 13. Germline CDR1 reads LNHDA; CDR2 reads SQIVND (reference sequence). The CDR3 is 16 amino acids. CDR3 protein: CASSIGRDRPTDTQYF. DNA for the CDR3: TGTGCCAGTTCTATTGGCCGGGACAGACCCACAGATACGCAGTATTTT.

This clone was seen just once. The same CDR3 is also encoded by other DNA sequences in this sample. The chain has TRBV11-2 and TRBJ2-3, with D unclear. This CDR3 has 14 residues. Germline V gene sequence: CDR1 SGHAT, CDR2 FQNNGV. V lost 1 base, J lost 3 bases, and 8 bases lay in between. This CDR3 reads CASSLVGGTDTQYF. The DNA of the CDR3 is TGTGCCAGCAGCTTAGTCGGCGGAACAGATACGCAGTATTTT.